These 32 T cell receptor beta chains were sequenced from one sample in a study of blood T cell repertoires in COVID-19. TCRdb's table, derived via immunoSEQ multiplex PCR, lists solely in-frame clones and lacks some. This sample carries 130,000 to 150,000 clones, approximately 84% of them seen once, and the ten largest clones take 1.9%. What was sequenced was peripheral blood. The origin of the receptors is an older woman with acute or convalescent COVID-19.

V gene TRBV5-1 combines with J gene TRBJ1-1; D uncertain. This CDR3 spans 17 amino acids. Trimming cost V 4 bases and J 0 bases, with 19 bases left between them. Germline CDR1 SGHRS, CDR2 YFSETQ. The CDR3 nucleotides are TGCGCCAGCAGCCTGGCGAGGTTTGGAAATATGAACACTGAAGCTTTCTTT. Translated: CASSLARFGNMNTEAFF.

The chain uses TRBV30 and TRBJ2-7; TRBD1 is a possible D gene (5 bases). Germline V gives CDR1 GTSNPN, CDR2 SVGIG (reference sequence). Between the trimmed V and J ends, which lost 5 bases and 4 bases, there was a span of 15 bases. The CDR3 is made up of 13 amino acids. CDR3 coding DNA: TGTGCCTGGGCTGCTAGGGGTCGTTACGAGCAGTACTTC. It encodes CAWAARGRYEQYF.

CDR3 nucleotide sequence: TGTGCCAGCAGCTTAGGTCTAGCGGGGGGGTACGAGCAGTACTTC. Protein sequence: CASSLGLAGGYEQYF. V gene TRBV11-2 combines with J gene TRBJ2-7; 12 bases map to TRBD2. Trimming cost V 1 base and J 4 bases; bases outside gene matches: 2. The germline CDR1 and CDR2 sequences are SGHAT and FQNNGV. The CDR3 extends over 15 amino acids.

J is TRBJ2-5 and V is TRBV15; TRBD2 aligns across 11 bases. The CDR3 is made up of 18 amino acids. CDR1 and CDR2 from the germline V gene are LNHNV and YYDKDF (reference sequence). V lost 0 bases and J lost 1; bases outside the gene matches: 7. In nucleotides, the CDR3 is TGTGCCACCAGCAGAGATCAGGTAGCGGGAGGGCTCCAAGAGACCCAGTACTTC. This codes for CATSRDQVAGGLQETQYF.

V and J are TRBV11-2 and TRBJ2-7; tentative D call: TRBD2 (5 bases). The V and J ends lost 5 bases and 1 base respectively, with 15 bases between them. The germline CDR1 and CDR2 sequences are SGHAT and FQNNGV. The CDR3 consists of 15 residues. This CDR3 reads CASSQPGYSSYEQYF. The CDR3 DNA is TGTGCCAGCAGCCAACCGGGATACTCTTCCTACGAGCAGTACTTC.

The V gene is TRBV30, the J gene TRBJ1-5; TRBD1 matches 10 bases. The CDR3 covers 15 residues. Germline CDR1 GTSNPN, CDR2 SVGIG (reference sequence). V lost 0 bases to trimming and J lost 3 bases; unmatched junction nucleotides: 2. CDR3 nucleotide sequence: TGTGCCTGGAGTGTAGGGACAGGGGTCAATCAGCCCCAGCATTTT. Translated, it gives CAWSVGTGVNQPQHF.

The J gene is TRBJ2-5, the V gene TRBV30, with 9 bases identical to TRBD2. The trim removed 5 bases at V and 2 bases at J, leaving 3 bases unmatched. The CDR3 runs to 13 residues. The germline V gene has CDR1 GTSNPN and CDR2 SVGIG (reference sequence). CDR3 nucleotide sequence: TGTGCCTGGGCTAGCGGGGAGCAAGAGACCCAGTACTTC. It codes for CAWASGEQETQYF.

The rearrangement joins TRBV19 to TRBJ2-7; 10 bases line up with TRBD2. Trimming at V came to 5 bases and at J to 2 bases, leaving 6 bases not matched to a gene. The CDR3 extends over 15 amino acids. The germline CDR1 and CDR2 sequences are LNHDA and SQIVND (reference sequence). CDR3 loop: CASSPLAGRAYEQYF. In DNA form, the CDR3 reads TGTGCCAGTAGTCCACTAGCGGGAAGGGCCTACGAGCAGTACTTC.

This clone was seen only once. This sequence joins TRBV19 and TRBJ2-7; TRBD1 aligns across 7 bases. V dropped 6 bases and J dropped 0; count of bases not matched to a gene: 8. This CDR3 comprises 15 residues. In germline, CDR1 is LNHDA, CDR2 SQIVND (reference sequence). The CDR3 nucleotides are TGTGCCAGTAGGGCTGGACAGGCCCACTCCTACGAGCAGTACTTC. Protein product: CASRAGQAHSYEQYF.

The V call is TRBV5-1, the J call TRBJ1-6; D is possibly TRBD1 (6 bases). This CDR3 region has 15 residues. V lost 4 bases to trimming and J lost 7 bases, with 15 bases between them. Germline CDR1 and CDR2: SGHRS and YFSETQ. This chain's CDR3 is CASSLSTGPNSPLHF. In nucleotides, the CDR3 is TGCGCCAGCAGCCTTTCAACAGGGCCAAATTCACCCCTCCACTTT.

CDR3 sequence reads: CASSLVTGEVNGYTF. CDR3 DNA: TGTGCCAGCTCACTAGTGACAGGGGAGGTGAATGGCTACACCTTC. This sequence joins TRBV18 and TRBJ1-2, with 8 nucleotides matching TRBD1. Germline CDR1 is KGHSH and CDR2 is LQKENI. There are 15 residues in the CDR3. Germline trimming cut 4 bases from V and 6 bases from J; bases unmatched to any gene: 10.

The chain recombines TRBV2 with TRBJ2-4, with TRBD1 matching 12 bases. V shed 5 bases, J shed 4 bases, and the junction held 6 bases outside the gene matches. Germline CDR1 and CDR2: SNHLY and FYNNEI. CDR3 length equals 16 residues. CDR3 in DNA: TGTGCCAGCAGTCTCGGGACAGGGGGCTTTAAAAACATTCAGTACTTC. It codes for CASSLGTGGFKNIQYF.

The genes are TRBV5-1 and TRBJ2-7; 14 bases align to TRBD2. Germline CDR1 and CDR2: SGHRS and YFSETQ. This CDR3 spans 20 amino acids. V lost 2 bases and J lost 0; bases outside the gene matches: 13. The CDR3: CASSFTVSGLAGGTSYEQYF. Here the CDR3 DNA reads TGCGCCAGCAGCTTTACAGTATCCGGACTAGCGGGAGGCACCTCCTACGAGCAGTACTTC. Full variable domain (rest looked up from reference TRBV5-1 and TRBJ2-7): KAGVTQTPRYLIKTRGQQVTLSCSPISGHRSVSWYQQTPGQGLQFLFEYFSETQRNKGNFPGRFSGRQFSNSRSEMNVSTLELGDSALYLCASSFTVSGLAGGTSYEQYFGPGTRLTVT.

CDR3 bases: TGCAGTGCTAGTGTAGTGGGACAGGGCGAAGGAAGTCAGCCCCAGCATTTT. Protein product: CSASVVGQGEGSQPQHF. This chain links TRBV20-1 with TRBJ1-5, with 9 bases that match TRBD1. Germline CDR1 and CDR2: DFQATT and SNEGSKA (reference sequence). J gave up 6 bases and V 3 bases, and 15 bases lay outside the gene matches. The CDR3 is 17 residues long.

The sample holds a few counts of this clone. The J gene is TRBJ2-3, the V gene TRBV28; 10 bases match TRBD2. The CDR3 extends over 14 amino acids. Germline V gives CDR1 MDHEN, CDR2 SYDVKM. J was trimmed by 7 bases and V by 5 bases; bases with no gene match: 6. In nucleotides, the CDR3 is TGTGCCAGCAGTCTAGCGGGAGATGTAAATACGCAGTATTTT. Its protein product is CASSLAGDVNTQYF.

V gene TRBV5-8 combines with J gene TRBJ1-5; 8 bases map to TRBD1. The CDR3 extends over 17 amino acids. From germline, CDR1 is SGHTS and CDR2 YDEGEE. With V trimmed by 1 base and J by 9 bases, 15 bases remained unmatched. The CDR3: CASSLNRGQDTSMPQHF. The CDR3 bases are TGTGCCAGCAGCTTGAACCGGGGACAGGATACATCAATGCCCCAGCATTTT.

The table lists this clone with a count of one. The chain couples TRBV6-5 to TRBJ2-1, with 8 bases lining up with TRBD2. Trimming removed 0 bases from V and 12 bases from J; junction bases left unmatched: 4. The CDR3 extends over 13 amino acids. CDR1 and CDR2 (germline): MNHEY, SVGAGI. CDR3 amino acids: CASSYSSLAGQFF. DNA for the CDR3: TGTGCCAGCAGTTACTCCTCCCTAGCGGGGCAGTTCTTC.

This clone was detected once. A junction boundary mismatches the germline segment, possibly from a read error. The rearrangement joins TRBV25-1 to TRBJ2-7; 9 nucleotides line up with TRBD2. CDR1 is MGHDK and CDR2 is SYGVNS in the germline V gene. The CDR3 is 13 amino acids. CDR3 nucleotides: TGTGCCAGCAGTGATTCCTCGATCGGGACTAGCAGGTTC. Protein: CASSDSSIGTSRF.

The chain has TRBV5-6 and TRBJ1-5; D call uncertain. This CDR3 region has 14 residues. From germline, CDR1 is SGHDT and CDR2 YYEEEE. Trimming shortened V by 2 bases and J by 7 bases, and 13 bases separated the two germline ends. This CDR3 is CASSFRGFGQPQHF. In nucleotides, the CDR3 is TGTGCCAGCAGCTTTCGGGGTTTCGGGCAGCCCCAGCATTTT.

This sequence joins TRBV2 and TRBJ1-2; TRBD1 might be the D (6 bases). Germline lookup yields CDR1 SNHLY and CDR2 FYNNEI. This CDR3 contains 13 residues. V was pared by 6 bases and J by 4 bases, with 12 bases between. CDR3 nucleotide sequence: TGTGCCAGCAGCCCTGGACAGAGCTATGGCTACACCTTC. It encodes CASSPGQSYGYTF.

This clone showed up just once. The genes are TRBV7-9 and TRBJ2-5; TRBD1 matches at 9 bases. The CDR3 sequence is 15 residues long. The junction had 4 bases not matched to a gene; V was cut back by 0 bases and J by 5 bases. The germline gives CDR1 SEHNR, CDR2 FQNEAQ (reference sequence). The DNA of the CDR3 is TGTGCCAGCAGCTTAGCCACAGGGGGCAGGGAGACCCAGTACTTC. Its protein product is CASSLATGGRETQYF.

In this sample, this clone turned up a few times. The chain links TRBV4-1 to TRBJ2-1, with a possible D match to TRBD2 (5 bases). Trimming left V 0 bases short and J 4 bases short, with 7 bases between. Germline V gene data show CDR1 as MGHRA and CDR2 as YSYEKL. The CDR3 runs to 14 residues. Here the CDR3 DNA reads TGCGCCAGCAGCCAAGAGGACTTATACAATGAGCAGTTCTTC. This codes for CASSQEDLYNEQFF.

J is TRBJ1-6 and V is TRBV5-4; 7 bases align to TRBD1. J lost 4 bases, V lost 3 bases, and 7 bases had no gene match. This CDR3 is built from 16 residues. Germline V gene lookup returns CDR1 SGHNT and CDR2 YYREEE (reference sequence). CDR3: CASSSVGTEYNSPLHF. In nucleotides, the CDR3 is TGTGCCAGCAGCTCGGTGGGGACAGAATATAATTCACCCCTCCACTTT. The whole variable domain, filled in from reference TRBV5-4 and TRBJ1-6, reads ETGVTQSPTHLIKTRGQQVTLRCSSQSGHNTVSWYQQALGQGPQFIFQYYREEENGRGNFPPRFSGLQFPNYSSELNVNALELDDSALYLCASSSVGTEYNSPLHFGNGTRLTVT.

V gene TRBV24-1 combines with J gene TRBJ2-5, with D possibly being TRBD2 (5 bases). The V end lost 9 bases, the J end lost 5 bases, and 15 bases lay between the germline ends. The CDR3 is 13 residues long. CDR1 is KGHDR and CDR2 is SFDVKD in the germline V gene. The CDR3 loop reads CATAGDEAETQYF. The CDR3 DNA sequence: TGTGCCACCGCCGGGGATGAGGCTGAGACCCAGTACTTC.

This chain links TRBV5-1 with TRBJ1-6; perhaps TRBD1 as D (5 bases). V was clipped by 5 bases and J by 8 bases, with 8 bases between them. Germline V gives CDR1 SGHRS, CDR2 YFSETQ. The CDR3 length is 12 residues. The CDR3 is CASSIGDSPLHF. CDR3 DNA sequence: TGCGCCAGCAGTATAGGGGATTCACCCCTCCACTTT.

The CDR3 here is CASRKGLGLAYEQYF. CDR3 in DNA: TGTGCCAGCAGAAAAGGGCTGGGACTAGCGTACGAGCAGTACTTC. The chain carries TRBV28 and TRBJ2-7; 10 bases line up with TRBD2. The V and J ends lost 6 bases and 4 bases, in that order; junction bases with no gene match: 9. Germline CDR1 is MDHEN and CDR2 is SYDVKM. This CDR3 is 15 amino acids long.

The rearrangement links TRBV5-4 to TRBJ2-3; the D is unclear. The V end lost 3 bases, the J end lost 0 bases, and 8 bases lay between the germline ends. The CDR3 totals 14 residues. Per germline, CDR1 SGHNT and CDR2 YYREEE (reference sequence). CDR3 coding DNA: TGTGCCAGCAGCTCGACAACTAGCACAGATACGCAGTATTTT. Encoded protein: CASSSTTSTDTQYF.

J is TRBJ2-1 and V is TRBV29-1, with D perhaps matching TRBD2 (6 bases). Germline V gene lookup returns CDR1 SQVTM and CDR2 ANQGSEA. Trimming stripped 3 bases from V and 6 bases from J, with 15 bases between. This CDR3 comprises 14 residues. The DNA for the CDR3 is TGCAGCGTTGAGGGGGGTCATCGGAGCAATGAGCAGTTCTTC. Translated: CSVEGGHRSNEQFF.

A remark on this clone: Other DNA sequences of this sample code for an identical CDR3. This sequence joins TRBV5-1 and TRBJ2-7; 11 positions agree with TRBD2. CDR3 size: 16 residues. The V segment lost 4 bases and the J segment 1 base; nucleotides outside the gene matches: 7. Germline V gene sequence: CDR1 SGHRS, CDR2 YFSETQ. CDR3 sequence (DNA): TGCGCCAGCAGCACCGGACTAGCGGGTTCTTCCTACGAGCAGTACTTC. Residues: CASSTGLAGSSYEQYF.

The rearrangement joins TRBV5-1 to TRBJ2-7, with 11 positions matching TRBD2. CDR3 size: 14 residues. V was pared by 4 bases and J by 0 bases, with 0 bases of the junction left unmatched. Germline loops: CDR1 SGHRS, CDR2 YFSETQ. CDR3 nucleotides: TGCGCCAGCAGCCTAGCGGGAGGCTCCTACGAGCAGTACTTC. This gives the protein CASSLAGGSYEQYF.

The chain is built from TRBV6-5 and TRBJ1-5; D unclear. CDR3 length equals 15 residues. Germline V gene data show CDR1 as MNHEY and CDR2 as SVGAGI. V was trimmed by 3 bases and J by 2 bases, leaving 11 bases between them. The CDR3 DNA reads as TGTGCCAGCAGTTATTTCCAGGTCGGCAATCAGCCCCAGCATTTT. This codes for CASSYFQVGNQPQHF.

The chain is built from TRBV28 and TRBJ2-1; the D gene is possibly TRBD1 (5 bases). The V gene lost 6 bases and the J gene lost 5 bases, with 44 bases spanning the gap. This CDR3 region has 24 residues. Germline V gives CDR1 MDHEN, CDR2 SYDVKM. The CDR3 DNA reads TGTGCCAGCAGCTCCTCCCATTCCCTCCCAGATAAGGGGCTTCGGCGACCCAAGCACAATGAGCAGTTCTTC. Encoded protein: CASSSSHSLPDKGLRRPKHNEQFF.